A single sample is the source of the 26 T cell receptor beta chains below, sequenced in a study of post-analysis software for immune sequencing data. Broader study findings: With TRBV5-6, TRBV5-1 and TRBV20-1 included, a handful of TRBV segments were more frequent in patients than in controls.

The antigens these receptors bind are not known. The TCR beta cDNA libraries contained unique molecular identifiers. TCRdb called the PCR reads again in MiXCR, with one record for every CDR3 protein. The data hold hundreds of thousands of distinct CDR3 sequences, with 59% observed a single time. The specimen sequenced was blood. Receptors originate from a girl aged 2 to 9 with multiple sclerosis.

The chain employs TRBV7-9 and TRBJ1-2; weak D call: TRBD1 (5 bases). The length of the CDR3 is 14 residues. V gave up 5 bases and J gave up 4 bases, with 14 bases separating them. Germline V lookup: CDR1 SEHNR, CDR2 FQNEAQ (reference sequence). The CDR3 sequence: CASSILQVAYGYTF. The CDR3 coding sequence is TGTGCCAGCAGCATCCTACAGGTTGCCTATGGCTACACCTTC.

The chain uses TRBV6-5 and TRBJ2-1; 7 bases agree with TRBD1. The CDR3 loop spans 14 amino acids. Germline CDR1 reads MNHEY; CDR2 reads SVGAGI. Trimming cost V 2 bases and J 2 bases; bases outside gene matches: 0. In DNA form, the CDR3 reads TGTGCCAGCAGTTACGACAGGGCCTACAATGAGCAGTTCTTC. Encoded protein: CASSYDRAYNEQFF.

This clonotype was observed a handful of times. The chain employs TRBV12-3 or TRBV12-4 and TRBJ2-1; D unclear. The CDR3 spans 14 residues. Trimming shortened V by 7 bases and J by 6 bases, and 16 bases separated the two germline ends. CDR3 protein: CASNYGMAANEQFF. In DNA form, the CDR3 reads TGTGCCAGCAACTACGGAATGGCAGCCAATGAGCAGTTCTTC.

This clonotype was seen only a few times. J is TRBJ1-1 and V is TRBV2; unclear D gene. The germline CDR1 and CDR2 sequences are SNHLY and FYNNEI. The CDR3 consists of 12 residues. V was pared by 4 bases and J by 5 bases, with 8 bases between. CDR3 nucleotides: TGTGCCAGCAGTGTGGCGGGTACTGAAGCTTTCTTT. The encoded protein is CASSVAGTEAFF.

The chain employs TRBV29-1 and TRBJ1-1; D unclear. Trimming took off 7 bases at V and 1 base at J, with 7 bases between the two ends. The germline gives CDR1 SQVTM, CDR2 ANQGSEA. The length of the CDR3 is 11 residues. Written as DNA, the CDR3 is TGCAGCGCCCCAGGGAACACTGAAGCTTTCTTT. Residues: CSAPGNTEAFF.

The rearrangement links TRBV5-1 to TRBJ2-1, with 9 bases that match TRBD1. Trimming cost V 4 bases and J 9 bases; bases outside gene matches: 11. The length of the CDR3 is 15 residues. Germline lookup yields CDR1 SGHRS and CDR2 YFSETQ. CDR3 protein: CASSPTGQGLGEQFF. The DNA of the CDR3 is TGCGCCAGCAGCCCAACGGGACAGGGTCTAGGTGAGCAGTTCTTC.

On this clonotype itself: Germline and junction disagree at one end, which may indicate a read error. The gene calls are TRBV20-1 and TRBJ1-1; D perhaps matches TRBD1 (6 bases). The CDR3 has 19 residues. CDR1 DFQATT and CDR2 SNEGSKA come from the germline V gene (reference sequence). For the CDR3, the DNA is TGCAGTGCTAGTTTGGGGGCAGGGGTTTATGGGGCCATGAAGACTGAAGCTTTCTTT. Its translation: CSASLGAGVYGAMKTEAFF.

The chain combines TRBV5-6 with TRBJ2-7; no clear D. The CDR3 runs 16 residues. V was clipped by 1 base and J by 0 bases, with 14 bases between them. Germline values: CDR1 SGHDT, CDR2 YYEEEE. CDR3 coding DNA: TGTGCCAGCAGCTTGCAAAACAGATTTTCCTCCTACGAGCAGTACTTC. Translating gives CASSLQNRFSSYEQYF.

The V call is TRBV12-3 or TRBV12-4, the J call TRBJ1-5; the D gene is possibly TRBD1 (5 bases). The CDR3 is 13 residues long. V was trimmed by 1 base and J by 7 bases, leaving 8 bases between them. The CDR3 DNA follows: TGTGCCAGCAGTTTAGGGGGCGCGCAGCCCCAGCATTTT. Translation: CASSLGGAQPQHF.

J is TRBJ2-1 and V is TRBV27, with 10 bases lining up with TRBD2. The germline V gene has CDR1 MNHEY and CDR2 SMNVEV (reference sequence). The CDR3 spans 14 residues. V shed 2 bases, J shed 9 bases, and the junction held 4 bases outside the gene matches. CDR3 protein: CASSLVAGGTEQFF. DNA of the CDR3: TGTGCCAGCAGTTTAGTAGCGGGGGGCACTGAGCAGTTCTTC.

The rearrangement links TRBV5-1 to TRBJ2-7; 7 positions match TRBD2. The CDR3 loop spans 15 amino acids. Germline-derived CDR1 and CDR2 are SGHRS and YFSETQ. J gave up 0 bases and V 6 bases, and 9 bases lay outside the gene matches. For the CDR3, the DNA is TGCGCCAGCAACATAGCGGGCCCCAGCTCCTACGAGCAGTACTTC. This translates into CASNIAGPSSYEQYF. The full variable domain, completed using reference TRBV5-1 and TRBJ2-7, is KAGVTQTPRYLIKTRGQQVTLSCSPISGHRSVSWYQQTPGQGLQFLFEYFSETQRNKGNFPGRFSGRQFSNSRSEMNVSTLELGDSALYLCASNIAGPSSYEQYFGPGTRLTVT.

Only a few counts were recorded for this clonotype. This chain uses TRBV20-1 with TRBJ2-7; the D is unclear. The V end lost 0 bases, the J end lost 0 bases, and 9 bases lay between the germline ends. Germline V gives CDR1 DFQATT, CDR2 SNEGSKA (reference sequence). The CDR3 covers 14 residues. CDR3: CSARDQQFSYEQYF. The CDR3 DNA is TGCAGTGCTAGAGATCAGCAGTTCTCCTACGAGCAGTACTTC.

This chain connects TRBV20-1 to TRBJ2-1; 9 bases are shared with TRBD2. This CDR3 has 15 residues. The germline V gene has CDR1 DFQATT and CDR2 SNEGSKA (reference sequence). The ends lost 4 bases at V and 7 bases at J; junction bases unmatched: 11. DNA of the CDR3: TGCAGTGCTATCCCAGGGACTAGCATGGGGAATGAGCAGTTCTTC. This sequence encodes CSAIPGTSMGNEQFF.

This clonotype has only a few counts. The gene calls are TRBV12-3 or TRBV12-4 and TRBJ1-1; D unclear. Trimming removed 7 bases at V and 0 bases at J, with 15 bases between. The CDR3 totals 15 residues. The CDR3 here is CASISTDMLNTEAFF. The CDR3 DNA reads as TGTGCCAGCATTTCCACCGATATGTTGAACACTGAAGCTTTCTTT.

In this sample, this clonotype turned up a few times. The chain links TRBV20-1 to TRBJ2-3; a weak D match, TRBD1 (5 bases). V lost 3 bases to trimming and J lost 6 bases, with 13 bases between them. The CDR3 has 13 residues. Per germline, CDR1 DFQATT and CDR2 SNEGSKA (reference sequence). The CDR3 sequence: CSASARVVDTQYF. The CDR3, as DNA: TGCAGTGCTAGTGCCAGGGTAGTGGATACGCAGTATTTT.

This chain connects TRBV11-2 to TRBJ2-7; D is perhaps TRBD2 (5 bases). V lost 1 base to trimming and J lost 3 bases, with 13 bases between them. CDR3 length equals 15 residues. Germline CDR1 reads SGHAT; CDR2 reads FQNNGV. Here the CDR3 reads CASSLVGGLIYEQYF. CDR3 DNA sequence: TGTGCCAGCAGCTTAGTCGGTGGACTGATCTACGAGCAGTACTTC.

This sequence joins TRBV6-5 and TRBJ1-1; D remains ambiguous. Germline V gene data show CDR1 as MNHEY and CDR2 as SVGAGI. V shed 2 bases and J shed 1 base, with 8 bases lying between them. The CDR3 has 14 amino acids. CDR3 DNA sequence: TGTGCCAGCAGTTACGGGCACCCGAACACTGAAGCTTTCTTT. Protein product: CASSYGHPNTEAFF.

V is TRBV6-1 and J is TRBJ2-3; 8 nucleotides agree with TRBD2. The germline CDR1 and CDR2 sequences are MNHNS and SASEGT. CDR3 length: 16 residues. V lost 8 bases, J lost 0 bases, and 10 bases stayed unmatched. This chain's CDR3 is CASGWSGGTSTDTQYF. CDR3 bases: TGTGCCAGCGGGTGGAGCGGGGGAACTAGCACAGATACGCAGTATTTT.

The rearrangement links TRBV7-3 to TRBJ2-1; D possibly corresponds to TRBD1 (5 bases). This CDR3 has 18 amino acids. Germline-derived CDR1 and CDR2 are SGHTA and FQGTGA. V was clipped by 2 bases and J by 3 bases, with 20 bases between them. In nucleotides, the CDR3 is TGTGCCAGCAGCTTACTATTAGGGTCAACCGACAGCTACAATGAGCAGTTCTTC. Its translation is CASSLLLGSTDSYNEQFF.

The chain employs TRBV12-3 or TRBV12-4 and TRBJ2-1; TRBD1 is a possible D gene (5 bases). The V gene lost 6 bases and the J gene lost 0 bases, with 9 bases spanning the gap. There are 14 residues in the CDR3. The CDR3 DNA reads as TGTGCCAGCAGAGGGGCATCCTCCTACAATGAGCAGTTCTTC. Residues: CASRGASSYNEQFF.

This clonotype was recorded a few times. The chain uses TRBV24-1 and TRBJ2-1; TRBD2 matches at 9 bases. Germline assignment: CDR1 KGHDR and CDR2 SFDVKD. The CDR3 has 15 amino acids. The ends lost 4 bases at V and 2 bases at J; junction bases unmatched: 2. The CDR3 DNA is TGTGCCACCAGTGAAGCGGGGGGAGCCTACAATGAGCAGTTCTTC. This encodes CATSEAGGAYNEQFF.

This clonotype was counted between two and nine times. The chain employs TRBV5-5 and TRBJ2-7; tentative D call: TRBD1 (6 bases). The germline V gene encodes CDR1 SGHKS and CDR2 YYEKEE (reference sequence). The V end was cut by 6 bases, the J end by 5 bases, with 18 bases between. This CDR3 is 14 amino acids long. CDR3 nucleotide sequence: TGTGCCAGCATCCGGAATCCAGGGGACCACGAGCAGTACTTC. Amino acids: CASIRNPGDHEQYF. Variable domain in full (rest from reference TRBV5-5 and TRBJ2-7): DAGVTQSPTHLIKTRGQQVTLRCSPISGHKSVSWYQQVLGQGPQFIFQYYEKEERGRGNFPDRFSARQFPNYSSELNVNALLLGDSALYLCASIRNPGDHEQYFGPGTRLTVT.

The J gene is TRBJ1-6, the V gene TRBV5-6; a weak D match, TRBD1 (6 bases). The germline V gene encodes CDR1 SGHDT and CDR2 YYEEEE. The CDR3 is 15 amino acids. The ends were cut back, 6 bases at V and 10 bases at J, with 20 bases in the middle. Here the CDR3 reads CASKGLGDTGSPLHF. CDR3 DNA sequence: TGTGCCAGCAAAGGTCTCGGGGACACGGGATCACCCCTCCACTTT.

The chain has TRBV27 and TRBJ1-1; unclear D gene. Trimming left V 3 bases short and J 0 bases short, with 11 bases between. Germline assignment: CDR1 MNHEY and CDR2 SMNVEV (reference sequence). This CDR3 has 15 amino acids. The CDR3 nucleotides are TGTGCCAGCAGTTTTCAGCCGGGGATGAACACTGAAGCTTTCTTT. It translates to CASSFQPGMNTEAFF.

The table lists this clonotype with a few counts. The V and J genes are TRBV12-3 or TRBV12-4 and TRBJ2-7; 10 nucleotides match TRBD1. This CDR3 is 15 amino acids long. V was clipped by 1 base and J by 2 bases; unmatched bases: 2. CDR3 bases: TGTGCCAGCAGTTTAGGGGACAGGGGCCCCTACGAGCAGTACTTC. Protein product: CASSLGDRGPYEQYF.

The V gene is TRBV9, the J gene TRBJ2-3; no reliable D call. V was pared by 2 bases and J by 0 bases, with 16 bases between. Germline V lookup: CDR1 SGDLS, CDR2 YYNGEE. The CDR3 consists of 17 residues. The CDR3 sequence: CASSVSPSAGSTDTQYF. CDR3 sequence (DNA): TGTGCCAGCAGCGTTAGCCCTTCAGCCGGCAGCACAGATACGCAGTATTTT.